This T cell receptor (beta chain) was sequenced in a study of long-term antiretroviral therapy in people with HIV. Study-level results: Pre-ART expanded TRB clones stayed dominant throughout, though often decreasing after ART.

This CDR3 contains 15 residues. Trimming at V came to 0 bases and at J to 9 bases, leaving 8 bases not matched to a gene. Germline values: CDR1 SGDLS, CDR2 YYNGEE. This clone came up once. Its antigen is currently unknown. The immunoSEQ assay was v3.0, run at survey level. Using immunoSEQ multiplex PCR, the repertoire was profiled, and TCRdb retains in-frame clones only, with some absent. The table includes around 17,000 clones, approximately 95% detected once. Every specimen held between roughly 0.85-11 million cryopreserved PBMC. These were thawed and washed before DNA extraction. The gene calls are TRBV9 and TRBJ2-1; 8 bases map to TRBD2. The TCR originated in a man between 25 and 39 years old with HIV. The sequenced sample was unsorted PBMCs, obtained approximately 11 years after starting antiretroviral therapy. CDR3 sequence: CASSVVGGAWGEQFF. The DNA for the CDR3 is TGTGCCAGCAGCGTAGTCGGGGGGGCTTGGGGTGAGCAGTTCTTC.